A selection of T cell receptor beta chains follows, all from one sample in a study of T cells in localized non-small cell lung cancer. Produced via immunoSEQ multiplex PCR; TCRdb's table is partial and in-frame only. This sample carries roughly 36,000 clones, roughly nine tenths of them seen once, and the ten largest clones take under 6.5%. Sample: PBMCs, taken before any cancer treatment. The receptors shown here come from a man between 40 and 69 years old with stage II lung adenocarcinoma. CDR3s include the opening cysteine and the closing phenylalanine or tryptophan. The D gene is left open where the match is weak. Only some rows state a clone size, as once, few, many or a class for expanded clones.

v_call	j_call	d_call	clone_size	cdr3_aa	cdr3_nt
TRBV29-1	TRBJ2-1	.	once	CSVEAPIPQLNEQFF	TGCAGCGTTGAAGCCCCCATACCCCAACTCAATGAGCAGTTCTTC
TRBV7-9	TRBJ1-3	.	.	CASTHSTWGNTIYF	TGTGCCAGCACCCACTCGACCTGGGGAAACACCATATATTTT
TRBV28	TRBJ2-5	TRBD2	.	CASGGLEETQYF	TGTGCAAGCGGGGGGCTTGAAGAGACCCAGTACTTC
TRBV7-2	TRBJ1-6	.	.	CASSPSLTSPLHF	TGTGCCAGCAGCCCGAGCTTGACATCACCCCTCCACTTT
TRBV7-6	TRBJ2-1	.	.	CASSLFSGTRAVYNEQFF	TGTGCCAGCAGCTTATTTTCAGGGACACGGGCCGTCTACAATGAGCAGTTCTTC
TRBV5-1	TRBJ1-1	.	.	CASSLDRSSEAFF	TGCGCCAGCAGCTTGGACAGGTCCTCTGAAGCTTTCTTT
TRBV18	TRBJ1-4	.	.	CASSPLQGSNEKLFF	TGTGCCAGCTCTCCACTCCAGGGATCTAATGAAAAACTGTTTTTT
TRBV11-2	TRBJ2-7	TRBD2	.	CASSPGTSGSYEQYF	TGTGCCAGCAGCCCAGGGACTAGCGGATCCTACGAGCAGTACTTC
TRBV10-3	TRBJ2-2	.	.	CAISVGSGPNTGELFF	TGTGCCATCAGTGTGGGAAGCGGGCCGAACACCGGGGAGCTGTTTTTT
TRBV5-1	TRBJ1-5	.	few	CASSRSGDSNQPQHF	TGCGCCAGCAGCCGGAGCGGGGATAGCAATCAGCCCCAGCATTTT
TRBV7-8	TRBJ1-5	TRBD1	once	CASSLDRTGGRESNQPQHF	TGTGCCAGCAGCTTAGACCGGACAGGGGGCAGGGAAAGCAATCAGCCCCAGCATTTT
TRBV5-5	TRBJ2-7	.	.	CASSPWGAEVGPGEQYF	TGTGCCAGCAGCCCCTGGGGCGCGGAAGTAGGGCCTGGGGAGCAGTACTTC
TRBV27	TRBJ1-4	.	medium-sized	CASSLSYGSEKLFF	TGTGCCAGCAGTTTAAGTTATGGGAGCGAAAAACTGTTTTTT
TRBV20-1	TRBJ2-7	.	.	CSARESYEQYF	TGCAGTGCTAGAGAAAGTTACGAGCAGTACTTC
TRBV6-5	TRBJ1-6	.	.	CASSESRLGGSPLHF	TGTGCCAGCAGCGAATCCCGGTTAGGCGGGTCACCCCTCCACTTT
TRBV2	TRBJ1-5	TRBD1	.	CASRGQGVVPQHF	TGTGCCAGTAGAGGACAGGGGGTTGTGCCCCAGCATTTT
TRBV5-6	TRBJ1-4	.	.	CASSLGATNEKLFF	TGTGCCAGCAGCTTGGGAGCTACTAATGAAAAACTGTTTTTT
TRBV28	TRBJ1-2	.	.	CASSLPGAHSTYGYTF	TGTGCCAGCAGTTTGCCCGGGGCTCACTCAACCTATGGCTACACCTTC
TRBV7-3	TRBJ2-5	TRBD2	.	CASSRDSGRIEETQYF	TGTGCCAGCAGCCGAGATAGCGGGAGGATAGAGGAGACCCAGTACTTC
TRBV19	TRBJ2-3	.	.	CASSIGAWVGTDTQYF	TGTGCCAGTAGTATAGGGGCTTGGGTAGGCACAGATACGCAGTATTTT
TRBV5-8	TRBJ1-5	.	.	CASSSARFSVSNQPQHF	TGTGCCAGCAGTTCTGCCCGATTTTCGGTTAGCAATCAGCCCCAGCATTTT
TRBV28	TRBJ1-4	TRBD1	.	CASSLLEGQSEKLFF	TGTGCCAGCAGTTTATTGGAGGGACAGAGTGAAAAACTGTTTTTT
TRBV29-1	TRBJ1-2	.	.	CSVEEYQEFNYGYTF	TGCAGCGTTGAAGAGTATCAGGAATTTAACTATGGCTACACCTTC
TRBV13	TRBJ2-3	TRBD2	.	CASSLGGADTQYF	TGTGCCAGCAGCCTGGGGGGGGCAGATACGCAGTATTTT
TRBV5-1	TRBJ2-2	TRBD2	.	CASSLAGDGNGELFF	TGCGCCAGCAGTCTAGCGGGAGATGGTAACGGGGAGCTGTTTTTT
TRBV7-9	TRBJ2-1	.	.	CASSSLDRNYEQFF	TGTGCCAGCAGTTCTCTGGACAGAAACTATGAGCAGTTCTTC
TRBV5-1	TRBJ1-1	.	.	CASSPGTSSEAFF	TGCGCCAGCAGCCCAGGGACATCCAGTGAAGCTTTCTTT
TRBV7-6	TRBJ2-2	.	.	CAGSLSNTGELFF	TGTGCCGGCTCCTTATCGAACACCGGGGAGCTGTTTTTT
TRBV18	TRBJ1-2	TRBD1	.	CASSSTGQDYGYTF	TGTGCCAGCTCATCAACGGGACAGGACTATGGCTACACCTTC
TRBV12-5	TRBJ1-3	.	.	CASVAAPGTIYF	TGTGCTAGTGTTGCGGCTCCAGGCACCATATATTTT
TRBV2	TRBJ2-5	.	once	CASSTGPGTQYF	TGTGCCAGCTCAACAGGGCCAGGGACCCAGTACTTC
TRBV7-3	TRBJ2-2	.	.	CASASTHTGELFF	TGTGCCAGCGCCTCTACCCACACCGGGGAGCTGTTTTTT
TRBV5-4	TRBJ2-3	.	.	CASSSGGAGSDTQYF	TGTGCCAGCAGCTCTGGAGGGGCCGGCTCAGATACGCAGTATTTT
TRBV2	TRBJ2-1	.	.	CASEPADSWLNEQFF	TGTGCCAGCGAACCGGCGGACTCCTGGCTCAATGAGCAGTTCTTC
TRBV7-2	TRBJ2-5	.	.	CASSRLRDSRWYF	TGTGCCAGCAGCCGCCTCCGGGACTCTCGATGGTACTTC
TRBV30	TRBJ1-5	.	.	CAWSLWGNNQPQHF	TGTGCCTGGAGTTTATGGGGAAACAATCAGCCCCAGCATTTT
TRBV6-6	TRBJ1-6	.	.	CATSRRNNSPLHF	TGTGCCACCTCTAGACGGAATAATTCACCCCTCCACTTT
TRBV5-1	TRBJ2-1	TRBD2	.	CASSLGLAGYNEQFF	TGCGCCAGCAGCTTGGGGCTAGCGGGGTACAATGAGCAGTTCTTC
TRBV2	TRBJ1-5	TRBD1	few	CASSEDQGASQPQHF	TGTGCCAGCAGTGAAGACCAGGGGGCTAGTCAGCCCCAGCATTTT
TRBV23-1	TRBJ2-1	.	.	CASSPTSRSEQFF	TGCGCCAGCAGTCCTACTAGTCGGAGTGAGCAGTTCTTC
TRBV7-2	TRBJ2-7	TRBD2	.	CASREGTSGYEQYF	TGTGCCAGCAGGGAGGGGACTAGCGGCTACGAGCAGTACTTC